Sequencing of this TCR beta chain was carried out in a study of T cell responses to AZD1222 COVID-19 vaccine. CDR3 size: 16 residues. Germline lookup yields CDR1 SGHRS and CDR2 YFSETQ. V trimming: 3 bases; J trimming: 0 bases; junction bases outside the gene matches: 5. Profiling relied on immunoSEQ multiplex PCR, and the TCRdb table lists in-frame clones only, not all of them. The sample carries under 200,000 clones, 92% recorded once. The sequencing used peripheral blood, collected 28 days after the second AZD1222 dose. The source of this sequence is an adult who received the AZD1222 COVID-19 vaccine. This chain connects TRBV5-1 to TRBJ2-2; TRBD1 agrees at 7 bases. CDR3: CASSWDSFANTGELFF. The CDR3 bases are TGCGCCAGCAGCTGGGACAGTTTCGCGAACACCGGGGAGCTGTTTTTT.